The rows below give T cell receptor beta chains drawn from one sample of a study of post-analysis software for immune sequencing data. TCRdb passed the PCR reads through MiXCR, listing each CDR3 protein once. The table includes fewer than 550,000 distinct CDR3 sequences, 34% detected once. Sequenced: blood. The receptors here all came from a girl aged 2-17 years with multiple sclerosis. Both conserved end residues are part of each CDR3. A D gene is named only where the DNA matches it firmly. The size entry is marked missing in some rows and otherwise reads once, few, many or a size class.

J gene	V gene	clone size	D gene	CDR3 DNA	CDR3 protein
TRBJ1-1	TRBV5-5	-	-	TGTGCCAGCAGCTTGGACGCAACCCGCTCTGAAGCTTTCTTT	CASSLDATRSEAFF
TRBJ1-4	TRBV28	-	-	TGTGCCAGCAGTTTACCGGGGGGAGTCAGATCTAATGAAAAACTGTTTTTT	CASSLPGGVRSNEKLFF
TRBJ2-1	TRBV5-1	-	TRBD2	TGCGCCAGCAGGGAAGCTAGCGGGGGGGCCGGTGAGCAGTTCTTC	CASREASGGAGEQFF
TRBJ2-1	TRBV7-9	-	-	TGTGCCAGCAGAGCGGTGGGCGATGAGCAGTTCTTC	CASRAVGDEQFF
TRBJ2-5	TRBV7-8	-	TRBD2	TGTGCCAGCAGCCCTACTAGCGGGGGGGCTCAAGAGACCCAGTACTTC	CASSPTSGGAQETQYF
TRBJ1-6	TRBV5-1	-	TRBD1	TGCGCCAGCAGCTTGGACAGGGGATATAATTCACCCCTCCACTTT	CASSLDRGYNSPLHF
TRBJ2-7	TRBV5-6	-	-	TGTGCCAGCAGCTTGGACGGACAGATGTTTTCCTACGAGCAGTACTTC	CASSLDGQMFSYEQYF
TRBJ2-1	TRBV5-1	few	TRBD2	TGCGCCAGCAGCTTGAAGACTAGCGGGGGAGGGGGCGATGAGCAGTTCTTC	CASSLKTSGGGGDEQFF
TRBJ2-1	TRBV2	-	TRBD1	TGTGCCAGCAGCGGACAGGGGGGCGTAGGAAATGAGCAGTTCTTC	CASSGQGGVGNEQFF
TRBJ1-5	TRBV29-1	-	-	TGCAGCGTTCAATGGGGGGCGAATCAGCCCCAGCATTTT	CSVQWGANQPQHF
TRBJ2-5	TRBV29-1	many	-	TGCAGCGTTGACGGGGGATTGAGCCAAGAGACCCAGTACTTC	CSVDGGLSQETQYF
TRBJ1-1	TRBV25-1	-	-	TGTGCCAGCAGTGCCATAGGAGTGAACACTGAAGCTTTCTTT	CASSAIGVNTEAFF
TRBJ1-4	TRBV15	-	-	TGTGCCACCAGCGCTTTATTTGCGGGCGTCGGTAATGAAAAACTGTTTTTT	CATSALFAGVGNEKLFF
TRBJ2-1	TRBV6-1	few	TRBD2	TGTGCCAGCAGGTCTAGCGGAAGGGGTGAGCAGTTCTTC	CASRSSGRGEQFF
TRBJ2-5	TRBV6-5	-	-	TGTGCCAGCAGCCCCAGTGGGAACCGAGAGACCCAGTACTTC	CASSPSGNRETQYF
TRBJ1-1	TRBV7-3	-	-	TGTGCCAGCAGTGGGGGTGTAGGTTTTATGAACACTGAAGCTTTCTTT	CASSGGVGFMNTEAFF
TRBJ2-5	TRBV6-4	-	TRBD2	TGTGCCAGCAGCCGGACTAGCGGGCTTCTAGGGAATGAGCAGTACTTC	CASSRTSGLLGNEQYF
TRBJ2-3	TRBV11-2	-	TRBD2	TGTGCCAGCAGCTCTTCCCCTAGCGCCCGGGGGGGGCAGTATTTT	CASSSSPSARGGQYF
TRBJ2-7	TRBV5-1	few	-	TGCGCCAGCAGCTGGTCCGGGGTACACGAGCAGTACTTC	CASSWSGVHEQYF
TRBJ2-3	TRBV10-3	few	-	TGTGCCATCAGTGAGTCACAGGGCCTAGCAGATACGCAGTATTTT	CAISESQGLADTQYF
TRBJ1-1	TRBV5-4	-	-	TGTGCCAGCAGCTTGGACATAGTGAACACTGAAGCTTTCTTT	CASSLDIVNTEAFF
TRBJ1-1	TRBV27	-	-	TGTGCCAGCAGTTTATCTTCCGGGGGCGTCGCTTTCTTT	CASSLSSGGVAFF
TRBJ2-5	TRBV29-1	many	-	TGCAGCGCCTGTAAGGGGACAAATAAAGAGACCCAGTACTTC	CSACKGTNKETQYF
TRBJ1-1	TRBV5-1	-	-	TGCGCCAGCAGCTCACTACGGGGAGGGTTGAATCGGACTGAAGCTTTCTTT	CASSSLRGGLNRTEAFF
TRBJ2-3	TRBV3-1	-	-	TGTGCCAGCAGGTCCCGGACAACAGATACGCAGTATTTT	CASRSRTTDTQYF
TRBJ1-2	TRBV5-8	-	-	TGTGCCAGCGGATTGGGCTACACCTTC	CASGLGYTF
TRBJ1-2	TRBV10-3	-	-	TGTGTCATCAGTGAGTCGACAGTTATCGACTACACCTTC	CVISESTVIDYTF
TRBJ2-1	TRBV10-2	-	TRBD2	TGCGCCAGCAGTGAAAGCGGGAGGGATTACAATGAGCAGTTCTTC	CASSESGRDYNEQFF
TRBJ2-5	TRBV20-1	few	-	TGCAGTGCTAGAGCTCCGACGGGGGACCAAGAGACCCAGTACTTC	CSARAPTGDQETQYF
TRBJ2-3	TRBV11-3	-	-	TGTGCCAGCAGCTTGAACAGGTTAGGGGATACGCAGTATTTT	CASSLNRLGDTQYF
TRBJ1-1	TRBV6-6	-	-	TGTGCCAGCATCGAGACTTTGAACACTGAAGCTTTCTTT	CASIETLNTEAFF
TRBJ2-5	TRBV20-1	few	TRBD1	TGCAGTGCTGGTACCGGGACAGCCACCTACAATGAGCAGTACTTC	CSAGTGTATYNEQYF
TRBJ1-2	TRBV27	-	-	TGTGCCAGCAGTACTCAACAGGGTTACTATGGCTACACCTTC	CASSTQQGYYGYTF
TRBJ2-5	TRBV12-5	few	-	TGTGCTAGTGGTCCTTTCGGCGGGGAGACCCAGTACTTC	CASGPFGGETQYF
TRBJ2-1	TRBV7-4	-	-	TGTGCCAGCAGCTCGGGACTCCTCATTGAGACCCAGTTCTTC	CASSSGLLIETQFF
TRBJ2-1	TRBV14	few	TRBD2	TGTGCCAGCAGCCAAGTACAAAGCGGGGGGGCTTACAATGAGCAGTTCTTC	CASSQVQSGGAYNEQFF
TRBJ2-5	TRBV20-1	few	TRBD2	TGCAGTGCTAGGGGACTAGCGGAGGGGGAGACCCAGTACTTC	CSARGLAEGETQYF
TRBJ2-7	TRBV15	once	-	TGTGCCACCAGCAGAGATCTCCTAGCATGGTACGAGCAGTACTTC	CATSRDLLAWYEQYF
TRBJ2-1	TRBV7-2	-	-	TGTGCCAGCAGCTTAGGACGGGGCCAGGCAGCCAATGAGCAGTTCTTC	CASSLGRGQAANEQFF
TRBJ1-4	TRBV12-3/TRBV12-4	-	-	TGTGCCAGCAGTGGGTCGGCCAGGGAGAGAACTAATGAAAAACTGTTTTTT	CASSGSARERTNEKLFF
TRBJ2-7	TRBV5-1	-	-	TGCGCCAGCAGCCCGGGACCGACGACCTACGAGCAGTACTTC	CASSPGPTTYEQYF
TRBJ2-5	TRBV7-9	-	TRBD1	TGTGCCAGCAGCCCAGGGGGCGCGGAGACCCAGTACTTC	CASSPGGAETQYF
TRBJ2-1	TRBV18	-	TRBD2	TGTGCCAGCTCACAAACTAGCGTTGGGTTGGGTGAGCAGTTCTTC	CASSQTSVGLGEQFF
TRBJ2-5	TRBV7-2	-	-	TGTGCCAGCAGCTTGCCCGACGAGACCCAGTACTTC	CASSLPDETQYF
TRBJ1-5	TRBV7-9	-	-	TGTGCCAGCAGCTTCCCGGATCAGCCCCAGCATTTT	CASSFPDQPQHF
TRBJ1-5	TRBV7-2	-	-	TGTGCCAGCAGCCCGTACCGTGGGGGCAATCAGCCCCAGCATTTT	CASSPYRGGNQPQHF
TRBJ2-1	TRBV12-3/TRBV12-4	-	-	TGTGCCAGCAGTTTTGGGCTAGCACCCAATGAGCAGTTCTTC	CASSFGLAPNEQFF
TRBJ2-2	TRBV29-1	-	-	TGCAGCGTCGGGAACGTCGGAAGTTACACCGGGGAGCTGTTTTTT	CSVGNVGSYTGELFF
TRBJ2-3	TRBV28	-	TRBD2	TGTGCCAGCAGACCAAACCCGGGCAGCGGGGGGGTTTTTAGCACAGATACGCAGTATTTT	CASRPNPGSGGVFSTDTQYF
TRBJ2-1	TRBV5-1	few	-	TGCGCCAGCAGCTTGGCCCCGGACAGTGCTCCCTACAATGAGCAGTTCTTC	CASSLAPDSAPYNEQFF
TRBJ1-5	TRBV29-1	-	TRBD1	TGCAGCGTTGCCTCGGGACAGGGGAATCAGCCCCAGCATTTT	CSVASGQGNQPQHF
TRBJ2-5	TRBV20-1	few	TRBD1	TGCAGTGCTAGAGACGTCGGGGCAGGGGGCTGGACCCAAGAGACCCAGTACTTC	CSARDVGAGGWTQETQYF
TRBJ2-3	TRBV20-1	-	-	TGCAGTGCTAGACAGGGCCGCACAGATACGCAGTATTTT	CSARQGRTDTQYF
TRBJ1-2	TRBV5-6	-	TRBD1	TGTGCCAGCAGCCCTGGGGGACAGGGGTATGGCTACACCTTC	CASSPGGQGYGYTF
TRBJ2-3	TRBV5-1	-	TRBD1	TGCGCCAGCAGCTTGGGGACAGGAACCAACACAGATACGCAGTATTTT	CASSLGTGTNTDTQYF